The next 3 T cell receptor beta chains were all read from a single sample in a study of OX40 agonist ivuxolimab in advanced cancers. Method: immunoSEQ multiplex PCR; TCRdb's copy keeps in-frame clones and lacks some. The data contain tens of thousands of clones, around 88% of them seen just once; the ten biggest clones take up 11% to 15%. The specimen comprised CD4+ or CD8+ T cells sorted from blood, sampled in a trial of the OX40 agonist ivuxolimab. These receptors were obtained from an adult with an advanced solid tumor such as melanoma, head and neck, liver or kidney cancer.

This clone is a singleton in its sample. The chain joins TRBV6-6 to TRBJ1-6, with D uncertain. The CDR3 is made up of 14 amino acids. V lost 6 bases and J lost 1, with 7 bases in between. Germline V gene lookup returns CDR1 MNHNY and CDR2 SVGAGI (reference sequence). The CDR3 DNA follows: TGTGCCAGCAGCGTAGGGTCCTATAATTCACCCCTCCACTTT. Residues: CASSVGSYNSPLHF.

In its sample, this clone was seen a few times. This chain uses TRBV6-1 with TRBJ2-7; D is tentatively TRBD1 or TRBD2 (5 bases each). Germline CDR1 reads MNHNS; CDR2 reads SASEGT. V lost 10 bases to trimming and J lost 7 bases, with 26 bases between them. The CDR3 spans 15 residues. This CDR3 reads CATLAGDLGVQEQYF. CDR3 coding DNA: TGTGCCACCCTAGCTGGCGACCTAGGGGTTCAAGAGCAGTACTTC.

The chain is built from TRBV5-6 and TRBJ2-1; D is perhaps TRBD1 (6 bases). The CDR3 runs 13 residues. Trimming removed 2 bases from V and 5 bases from J, with 8 bases in between. Germline V gene lookup returns CDR1 SGHDT and CDR2 YYEEEE. The CDR3: CASSLWTDNEQFF. As DNA, the CDR3 is TGTGCCAGCAGCTTATGGACAGACAATGAGCAGTTCTTC. The variable domain in full, with the rest retrieved from reference TRBV5-6 and TRBJ2-1, is DAGVTQSPTHLIKTRGQQVTLRCSPKSGHDTVSWYQQALGQGPQFIFQYYEEEERQRGNFPDRFSGHQFPNYSSELNVNALLLGDSALYLCASSLWTDNEQFFGPGTRLTVL.